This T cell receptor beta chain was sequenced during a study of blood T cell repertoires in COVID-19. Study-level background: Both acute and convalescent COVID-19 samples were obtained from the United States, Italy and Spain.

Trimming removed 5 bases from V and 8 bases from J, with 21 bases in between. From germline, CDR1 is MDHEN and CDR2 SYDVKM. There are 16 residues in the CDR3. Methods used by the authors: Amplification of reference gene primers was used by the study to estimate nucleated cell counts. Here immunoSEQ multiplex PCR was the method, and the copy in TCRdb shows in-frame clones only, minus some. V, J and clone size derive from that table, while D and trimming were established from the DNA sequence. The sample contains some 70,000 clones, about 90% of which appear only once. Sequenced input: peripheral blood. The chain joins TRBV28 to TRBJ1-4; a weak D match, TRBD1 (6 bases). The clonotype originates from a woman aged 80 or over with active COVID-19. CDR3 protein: CASSLPIQGLGEKLFF. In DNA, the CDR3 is TGTGCCAGCAGTCTACCCATACAGGGTCTTGGAGAAAAACTGTTTTTT. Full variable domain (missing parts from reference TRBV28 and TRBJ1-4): DVKVTQSSRYLVKRTGEKVFLECVQDMDHENMFWYRQDPGLGLRLIYFSYDVKMKEKGDIPEGYSVSREKKERFSLILESASTNQTSMYLCASSLPIQGLGEKLFFGSGTQLSVL.